This TCR beta chain comes out of a study of graft-versus-host responses after intestinal transplantation. As for the study in general: Multivisceral, liver-intestinal, or isolated intestinal grafts were transplanted into recipients. Anti-thymocyte globulin was used for induction in all recipients, who then took tacrolimus and steroids for 2 to 4 years. Broader study findings: Where graft-donor T cell macrochimerism was present, patients had high graft-versus-host to host-versus-graft clonal ratios in allografts. The authors found GvH clones in recipient marrow, some appearing first in ileum or blood.

Sequencing was performed with immunoSEQ multiplex PCR; in TCRdb, only in-frame clones are kept and a portion is missing. The profile shows some 100,000 clones, over 80% of them singletons. Germline V CDR1 and CDR2: SGHDT, YYEEEE. This CDR3 region has 16 residues. The V and J ends lost 4 bases and 3 bases respectively, with 16 bases between them. A note on this clone: The antigen is unknown.

The sequenced sample was unstimulated CD8+ T cells sorted from spleen or lymph node cells, obtained before intestinal transplant. The receptor's source is a human donor who received an intestinal transplant. V and J are TRBV5-6 and TRBJ2-2; TRBD1 or TRBD2 may be the D gene (6 bases each). The CDR3 sequence is CASSSRGGRHTGELFF. The CDR3 coding sequence is TGTGCCAGCAGCAGTAGAGGGGGGCGGCACACCGGGGAGCTGTTTTTT.